The T cell receptor (beta chain) under discussion was sequenced for a study of T-cell memory formation after mild COVID-19. TCRdb called the 5' RACE reads again in MiXCR, with one record for every CDR3 protein. The table has about 350,000 distinct CDR3 sequences, approximately 15% seen once. The germline gives CDR1 LGHDT, CDR2 YNNKEL (reference sequence). The CDR3 spans 13 residues. Trimming took 8 bases from V and 0 from J, leaving 5 bases between them. This clonotype was recorded a few times. The chain uses TRBV3-1 and TRBJ2-6; D is undetermined. The sequencing sample was made of PBMCs or a T cell subset sorted from them (not recorded which). The receptor was derived from a man aged 18 to 29 who had mild COVID-19 (a few samples of this study predate the infection). Cell type and time point are not known. CDR3 in DNA: TGTGCCAGCCGCAGCTCTGGGGCCAACGTCCTGACTTTC. This encodes CASRSSGANVLTF. Combining the CDR3 with reference TRBV3-1 and TRBJ2-6 gives the whole variable domain DTAVSQTPKYLVTQMGNDKSIKCEQNLGHDTMYWYKQDSKKFLKIMFSYNNKELIINETVPNRFSPKSPDKAHLNLHINSLELGDSAVYFCASRSSGANVLTFGAGSRLTVL.